The rows below give T cell receptor beta chains drawn from one sample of a study of cytomegalovirus exposure and HLA in healthy donors. Produced via immunoSEQ multiplex PCR; TCRdb's table is partial and in-frame only. The sample records roughly 110,000 clones, less than 80% being singletons. Sequencing used PBMCs. These receptors were obtained from a woman aged 40-49 years in good health and CMV-seropositive. CDR3s include the opening cysteine and the closing phenylalanine or tryptophan. A D gene is named only where the DNA matches it firmly. Clone size is given for some rows only: seen once, a few or many times, or a class if the clone is expanded.

>.|TRBV6-6|TRBJ2-7|.
CASRSGSSYEQYF
TGTGCCAGCAGATCCGGTAGCTCCTACGAGCAGTACTTC
>.|TRBV30|TRBJ1-1|.
CAWGRVFAEAFF
TGTGCCTGGGGCAGGGTGTTCGCTGAAGCTTTCTTT
>.|TRBV5-4|TRBJ1-2|.
CASSTNYYGYTF
TGTGCCAGCAGCACGAACTACTATGGCTACACCTTC
>.|TRBV27|TRBJ2-7|.
CASSSQGVSGYEQYF
TGTGCCAGCAGTTCCCAAGGGGTATCGGGCTACGAGCAGTACTTC
>once|TRBV7-9|TRBJ1-4|TRBD1
CSSSLAGTVNEKLFF
TGTTCCAGCAGCTTGGCCGGGACAGTTAATGAAAAACTGTTTTTT
>.|TRBV2|TRBJ2-2|.
CASRYSGELFF
TGTGCCAGCAGATATAGCGGGGAGCTGTTTTTT
>.|TRBV28|TRBJ2-3|.
CAHGVSRGSTDTQYF
TGTGCCCACGGAGTGAGCAGGGGAAGCACAGATACGCAGTATTTT
>.|TRBV7-6|TRBJ2-7|TRBD1
CASSLARQGLIYEQYF
TGTGCCAGCAGCTTAGCGAGACAGGGCCTCATCTACGAGCAGTACTTC
>.|TRBV4-1|TRBJ2-1|.
CASSPGFGQFF
TGCGCCAGCAGCCCAGGGTTCGGGCAGTTCTTC
>few|TRBV28|TRBJ1-5|TRBD1
CASSTRTGGDSQPQHF
TGTGCCAGCAGTACACGGACAGGGGGCGACAGTCAGCCCCAGCATTTT
>.|TRBV19|TRBJ2-7|.
CASSIEGGGAYEQYF
TGTGCCAGTAGTATCGAAGGGGGAGGGGCCTACGAGCAGTACTTC
>few|TRBV29-1|TRBJ1-4|.
CSVVEGGGGAEKLFF
TGCAGCGTCGTTGAAGGCGGCGGGGGCGCTGAAAAACTGTTTTTT
>.|TRBV19|TRBJ2-2|.
CASSALAEGAGELFF
TGTGCCAGTAGTGCGCTAGCGGAGGGGGCCGGGGAGCTGTTTTTT
>.|TRBV5-4|TRBJ1-3|TRBD1
CASSFGGTGGLGGNTIYF
TGTGCCAGCAGCTTCGGGGGGACAGGGGGGCTCGGTGGAAACACCATATATTTT
>.|TRBV25-1|TRBJ1-3|.
CASSTGTGNTIYF
TGTGCCAGCAGCACAGGGACTGGAAACACCATATATTTT
>.|TRBV9|TRBJ2-2|TRBD1
CASSGTGSFTNTGELFF
TGTGCCAGCAGCGGGACAGGTTCATTTACCAACACCGGGGAGCTGTTTTTT
>.|TRBV2|TRBJ1-2|.
CASSERGSYGYTF
TGTGCCAGCAGTGAGCGGGGATCCTATGGCTACACCTTC
>.|TRBV9|TRBJ2-2|TRBD1
CASSVQGAPTTGELFF
TGTGCCAGCAGCGTACAGGGGGCTCCTACCACCGGGGAGCTGTTTTTT
>.|TRBV6-1|TRBJ2-5|.
CASSHDYRGETQYF
TGTGCCAGCAGTCACGACTACAGAGGAGAGACCCAGTACTTC
>.|TRBV11-3|TRBJ2-5|.
CASSLEGSRRETQYF
TGTGCCAGCAGCTTAGAGGGGAGCCGGAGAGAGACCCAGTACTTC
>.|TRBV19|TRBJ1-1|.
CASSMQAQNTEAFF
TGTGCCAGTAGTATGCAGGCCCAGAACACTGAAGCTTTCTTT